Shown below are 22 T cell receptor beta chains from a single sample sequenced in a study of blood T cell repertoires in COVID-19. Sequenced by immunoSEQ multiplex PCR; TCRdb stores in-frame clones only, minus some. The sample yields fewer than 100,000 clones, 80% seen once. Sequencing used peripheral blood. Receptors were obtained from a woman between 70 and 85 years old with acute or convalescent COVID-19.

The rearrangement joins TRBV24-1 to TRBJ2-1, with D uncertain. Per the germline V gene, CDR1 is KGHDR and CDR2 is SFDVKD. The CDR3 consists of 14 residues. Deletions cut 3 bases from V and 5 bases from J, with 10 bases between. The CDR3 coding sequence is TGTGCCACCAGTGATGACGGGTGGCACAATGAGCAGTTCTTC. This translates into CATSDDGWHNEQFF.

The genes are TRBV7-9 and TRBJ1-2; possible D gene TRBD1, 6 bases. Deletions cut 2 bases from V and 6 bases from J, with 16 bases between. Germline loops: CDR1 SEHNR, CDR2 FQNEAQ (reference sequence). The CDR3 runs to 15 residues. CDR3: CASSLYSTGIHGYTF. The CDR3 nucleotides read TGTGCCAGCAGCTTATATTCAACAGGGATTCATGGCTACACCTTC.

V usage is TRBV19 and J usage is TRBJ2-7; D not certain. The germline V gene has CDR1 LNHDA and CDR2 SQIVND (reference sequence). The CDR3 length is 11 residues. V lost 4 bases and J lost 4, with 5 bases in between. CDR3 protein: CASSTEYEQYF. The CDR3 region has the DNA TGTGCCAGTAGTACTGAGTACGAGCAGTACTTC.

A few counts support this clone. The chain has TRBV11-1 and TRBJ1-1; no clear D gene. The length of the CDR3 is 15 residues. CDR1 SGHAT and CDR2 FQDESV come from the germline V gene (reference sequence). Trimming shortened V by 1 base and J by 0 bases, and 9 bases separated the two germline ends. In DNA form, the CDR3 reads TGTGCCAGCAGCTTAGGGGAGGTCATGAACACTGAAGCTTTCTTT. Translating it yields CASSLGEVMNTEAFF.

This chain joins TRBV20-1 and TRBJ2-7; no clear D gene. Germline loops: CDR1 DFQATT, CDR2 SNEGSKA (reference sequence). With 3 bases removed from V and 7 bases from J, the gap between germline ends came to 10 bases. The CDR3 is 11 amino acids. CDR3 in DNA: TGCAGTGCTAGCCCCCATGAGGAGCAGTACTTC. It yields the protein CSASPHEEQYF.

This clone came up once. The chain has TRBV9 and TRBJ1-1, with no clear D. Germline CDR1 is SGDLS and CDR2 is YYNGEE. V shed 0 bases and J shed 1 base, with 10 bases lying between them. CDR3 size: 15 residues. The CDR3: CASSVVGRGNTEAFF. The CDR3 nucleotides are TGTGCCAGCAGCGTAGTGGGGAGAGGGAACACTGAAGCTTTCTTT. The variable domain in full, with the rest retrieved from reference TRBV9 and TRBJ1-1, is DSGVTQTPKHLITATGQRVTLRCSPRSGDLSVYWYQQSLDQGLQFLIQYYNGEERAKGNILERFSAQQFPDLHSELNLSSLELGDSALYFCASSVVGRGNTEAFFGQGTRLTVV.

This clone has only a few counts. This chain joins TRBV19 and TRBJ2-3, with D maybe TRBD2 (7 bases). Germline V CDR1 and CDR2: LNHDA, SQIVND (reference sequence). The CDR3 spans 15 residues. The V end lost 7 bases, the J end lost 2 bases, and 16 bases lay between the germline ends. The CDR3 DNA is TGTGCCAGTACCCCCTATGCGGGGGCCACAGATACGCAGTATTTT. This translates into CASTPYAGATDTQYF.

The chain recombines TRBV7-2 with TRBJ1-6; a weak D match, TRBD1 (5 bases). The V gene's germline CDR1 is SGHTA and CDR2 FQGNSA. CDR3 size: 19 residues. The V gene lost 2 bases and the J gene lost 5 bases, with 22 bases spanning the gap. The CDR3 loop is CASSLRPQTGDGNNSPLHF. The CDR3 region has the DNA TGTGCCAGCAGCTTAAGACCCCAGACGGGGGATGGAAATAATTCACCCCTCCACTTT.

This clone has more than one count but fewer than ten. The chain joins TRBV19 to TRBJ1-2; D unresolved. With 3 bases removed from V and 4 bases from J, the gap between germline ends came to 15 bases. The CDR3 sequence is 15 residues long. CDR1 and CDR2 (germline): LNHDA, SQIVND (reference sequence). The CDR3: CASSMAGITLYGYTF. CDR3 in DNA: TGTGCCAGTAGTATGGCTGGTATTACCCTCTATGGCTACACCTTC.

The chain employs TRBV28 and TRBJ1-4; D ambiguous. Per germline, CDR1 MDHEN and CDR2 SYDVKM. Trimming left V 6 bases short and J 6 bases short, with 11 bases between. CDR3 size: 13 residues. DNA for the CDR3: TGTGCCAGCAGCAACCAGGAAGATGAAAAACTGTTTTTT. This codes for CASSNQEDEKLFF.

This clone was observed a few times. The chain recombines TRBV11-2 with TRBJ1-6; TRBD1 matches 8 bases. Germline V gene data show CDR1 as SGHAT and CDR2 as FQNNGV. V dropped 5 bases and J dropped 6; count of bases not matched to a gene: 6. This CDR3 is 15 amino acids long. CDR3 residues: CASSAGQVTNSPLHF. For the CDR3, the DNA is TGTGCCAGCAGCGCGGGACAGGTCACTAATTCACCCCTCCACTTT.

This clone was counted once. The CDR3 loop reads CASSPAGESGNEQFF. CDR3 bases: TGCGCCAGCAGCCCAGCGGGGGAGTCAGGCAATGAGCAGTTCTTC. This sequence joins TRBV5-1 and TRBJ2-1; the match to TRBD2 covers 8 bases. CDR1 and CDR2 (germline): SGHRS, YFSETQ. This CDR3 is 15 amino acids long. After removal of 4 bases from V and 6 bases from J, the junction contained 9 bases not matched to a gene.

The gene calls are TRBV3-1 (or the pseudogene TRBV3-2) and TRBJ2-7; possibly TRBD1 for D (5 bases). Germline lookup yields CDR1 LGHDT and CDR2 YNNKEL (reference sequence). V was shortened by 4 bases and J by 0 bases, with 10 bases between the two germline ends. This CDR3 spans 14 amino acids. CDR3 protein: CASSPRQTSYEQYF. CDR3 bases: TGTGCCAGCAGCCCCCGACAGACCTCCTACGAGCAGTACTTC.

The gene calls are TRBV5-8 and TRBJ1-1, with 7 bases that match TRBD1. The CDR3 has 16 residues. Unmatched junction bases numbered 16, after V lost 4 bases and J lost 7 bases. Germline CDR1 SGHTS, CDR2 YDEGEE. For the CDR3, the DNA is TGTGCCAGCAGCGCCAGACAGGGTACTCGCCGGGGTGAAGCTTTCTTT. It encodes CASSARQGTRRGEAFF.

The rearrangement links TRBV27 to TRBJ1-4; 7 nucleotides match TRBD1. With V trimmed by 0 bases and J by 7 bases, 5 bases remained unmatched. Germline CDR1 and CDR2: MNHEY and SMNVEV (reference sequence). This CDR3 has 15 residues. CDR3 bases: TGTGCCAGCAGTTTATCGACAGGGTGGGGTGAAAAACTGTTTTTT. Translating gives CASSLSTGWGEKLFF.

This clone was detected only once. The CDR3 is CASKLAGRASTDTQYF. The CDR3 nucleotides are TGTGCCAGCAAATTAGCGGGACGGGCTAGCACAGATACGCAGTATTTT. V is TRBV28 and J is TRBJ2-3; 8 bases map to TRBD2. This CDR3 has 16 residues. Germline CDR1 and CDR2: MDHEN and SYDVKM. J gave up 0 bases and V 7 bases, and 9 bases lay outside the gene matches.

This rearrangement joins TRBV7-2 to TRBJ2-7; D is ambiguous. The CDR3 consists of 11 residues. V lost 4 bases, J lost 7 bases, and 8 bases lay in between. Germline loops: CDR1 SGHTA, CDR2 FQGNSA. The CDR3 sequence: CASSSRQEQYF. The CDR3 coding sequence is TGTGCCAGCAGCTCCCGCCAGGAGCAGTACTTC.

The chain uses TRBV5-1 and TRBJ1-2; D possibly corresponds to TRBD1 (6 bases). Germline lookup yields CDR1 SGHRS and CDR2 YFSETQ. The CDR3 has 16 amino acids. The V end lost 4 bases, the J end lost 1 base, and 17 bases lay between the germline ends. The CDR3 sequence is CASSPNPQGVNYGYTF. The CDR3 DNA sequence: TGCGCCAGCAGCCCCAACCCACAGGGAGTTAACTATGGCTACACCTTC.

This sequence joins TRBV27 and TRBJ2-1; 7 nucleotides match TRBD2. The length of the CDR3 is 15 residues. V shed 3 bases, J shed 0 bases, and the junction held 2 bases outside the gene matches. Germline V gene data show CDR1 as MNHEY and CDR2 as SMNVEV (reference sequence). CDR3 coding DNA: TGTGCCAGCAGTTTCCTAGCGGCCTCCTACAATGAGCAGTTCTTC. Amino acids: CASSFLAASYNEQFF.

The CDR3 region has the DNA TGTGCCACCAGTGATGGCAGGGTGCACACTGAAGCTTTCTTT. This gives the protein CATSDGRVHTEAFF. V usage is TRBV24-1 and J usage is TRBJ1-1; maybe TRBD1 (5 bases). The CDR3 consists of 14 residues. Germline V gene sequence: CDR1 KGHDR, CDR2 SFDVKD. V was clipped by 3 bases and J by 3 bases, with 10 bases between them.

The chain joins TRBV5-4 to TRBJ2-3, with a tentative D call TRBD2 (6 bases). CDR1 and CDR2 (germline): SGHNT, YYREEE (reference sequence). V lost 2 bases and J lost 2, with 9 bases in between. This CDR3 is built from 14 residues. CDR3 in amino acids: CASSLAGLTDTQYF. As DNA, the CDR3 is TGTGCCAGCAGCTTAGCGGGTCTCACAGATACGCAGTATTTT.

This clone was found once. The V call is TRBV3-1 (or the pseudogene TRBV3-2), the J call TRBJ1-4; 10 bases fit TRBD1. The germline gives CDR1 LGHDT, CDR2 YNNKEL (reference sequence). With V trimmed by 4 bases and J by 7 bases, 3 bases remained unmatched. This CDR3 has 14 amino acids. The CDR3 DNA is TGTGCCAGCAGCCTCGGGACAGGGGCTGAAAAACTGTTTTTT. The encoded protein is CASSLGTGAEKLFF.